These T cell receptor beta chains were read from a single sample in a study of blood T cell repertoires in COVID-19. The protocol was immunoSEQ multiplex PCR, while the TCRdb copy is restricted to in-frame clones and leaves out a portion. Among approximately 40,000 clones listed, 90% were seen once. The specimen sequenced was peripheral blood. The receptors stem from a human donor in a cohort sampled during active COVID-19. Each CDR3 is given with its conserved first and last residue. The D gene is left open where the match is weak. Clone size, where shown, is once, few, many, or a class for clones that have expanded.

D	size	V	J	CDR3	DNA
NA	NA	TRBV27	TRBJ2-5	CASSLSGHTLETQYF	TGTGCCAGCAGTTTATCTGGTCACACCCTAGAGACCCAGTACTTC
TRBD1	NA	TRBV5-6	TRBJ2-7	CASSPSGQGSYEQYF	TGTGCCAGCAGCCCCTCGGGACAGGGGAGCTACGAGCAGTACTTC
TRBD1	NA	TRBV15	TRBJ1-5	CATSNPGTGGRPQHF	TGTGCCACCAGCAACCCGGGAACAGGGGGCCGGCCCCAGCATTTT
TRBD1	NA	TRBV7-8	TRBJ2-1	CASSRNLPGQGYNEQFF	TGTGCCAGCAGCCGTAACCTACCGGGACAGGGGTACAATGAGCAGTTCTTC
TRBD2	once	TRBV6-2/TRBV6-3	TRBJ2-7	CASSLNIRTSGNYEQYF	TGTGCCAGCAGTTTAAATATCAGGACTAGCGGCAACTACGAGCAGTACTTC
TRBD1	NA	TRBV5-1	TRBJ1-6	CASSWSGGSYNSPLHF	TGCGCCAGCAGCTGGTCAGGGGGCTCCTATAATTCACCCCTCCACTTT
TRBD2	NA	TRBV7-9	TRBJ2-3	CASSLPSGSPDTQYF	TGTGCCAGCAGCTTACCTAGCGGGAGTCCAGATACGCAGTATTTT
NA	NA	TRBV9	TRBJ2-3	CASSPRDNPTDTQYF	TGTGCCAGCAGCCCACGGGACAACCCCACAGATACGCAGTATTTT
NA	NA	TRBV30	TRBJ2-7	CAWMRVDEQYF	TGTGCCTGGATGCGAGTTGACGAGCAGTACTTC
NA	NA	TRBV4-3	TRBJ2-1	CASSQNSGEQFF	TGCGCCAGCAGTCAAAATTCGGGTGAGCAGTTCTTC
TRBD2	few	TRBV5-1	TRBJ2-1	CASSFRLTGTSGSIYEQFF	TGCGCCAGCAGCTTCCGACTCACCGGGACTAGCGGGAGTATATATGAGCAGTTCTTC
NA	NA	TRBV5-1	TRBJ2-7	CASSSGEKQYF	TGCGCCAGCAGCTCAGGGGAAAAGCAGTACTTC
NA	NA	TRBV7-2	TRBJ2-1	CASSLGGLSNNEQFF	TGTGCCAGCAGCCTGGGGGGTTTGTCGAACAATGAGCAGTTCTTC
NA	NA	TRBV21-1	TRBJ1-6	CASSKEGGDSPLHF	TGTGCCAGCAGCAAAGAAGGGGGTGATTCACCCCTCCACTTT
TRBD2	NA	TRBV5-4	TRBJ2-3	CASSAGLAGIDTQYF	TGTGCCAGCAGCGCCGGACTAGCGGGAATAGATACGCAGTATTTT
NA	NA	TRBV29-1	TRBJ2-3	CSVELGQRTDTQYF	TGCAGCGTTGAATTGGGACAACGCACAGATACGCAGTATTTT
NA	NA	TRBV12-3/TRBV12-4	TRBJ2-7	CASRTGSSYEQYF	TGTGCCAGCAGGACGGGGTCCTCCTACGAGCAGTACTTC
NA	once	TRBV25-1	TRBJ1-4	CASSEVVGSEKLFF	TGTGCCAGCAGTGAGGTGGTCGGGTCCGAAAAACTGTTTTTT
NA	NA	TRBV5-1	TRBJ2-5	CASSLRSGETQYF	TGCGCCAGCAGCTTGAGGTCGGGTGAGACCCAGTACTTC
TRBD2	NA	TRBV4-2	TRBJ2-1	CASSQEASGGTNEQFF	TGTGCCAGCAGCCAAGAAGCTAGCGGGGGGACGAATGAGCAGTTCTTC
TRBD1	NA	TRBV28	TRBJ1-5	CASSLGKAGGHSNQPQHF	TGTGCCAGCAGTTTAGGTAAGGCAGGGGGCCATAGCAATCAGCCCCAGCATTTT
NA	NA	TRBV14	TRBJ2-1	CASSQDRELNEQFF	TGTGCCAGCAGCCAAGATAGGGAGTTGAATGAGCAGTTCTTC
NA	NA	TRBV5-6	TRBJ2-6	CASSRGGGGASFGANVLTF	TGTGCCAGCAGCCGTGGTGGAGGGGGCGCCTCTTTTGGGGCCAACGTCCTGACTTTC
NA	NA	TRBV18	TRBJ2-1	CASSPRKQATSEQFF	TGTGCCAGCTCACCACGCAAGCAGGCAACAAGTGAGCAGTTCTTC
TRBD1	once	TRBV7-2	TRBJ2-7	CASSGRQGRYEQYF	TGTGCCAGCAGCGGCAGACAGGGGAGATACGAGCAGTACTTC
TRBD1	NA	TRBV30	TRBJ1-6	CAWRPTHRDRVGSPLHF	TGTGCCTGGAGACCCACCCACCGGGACAGGGTTGGATCACCCCTCCACTTT
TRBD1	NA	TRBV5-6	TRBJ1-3	CASSWTGGSSGNTIYF	TGTGCCAGCAGCTGGACAGGGGGAAGTTCTGGAAACACCATATATTTT